This T cell receptor beta chain was documented in a study of a mutant IDH1 vaccine in newly diagnosed glioma. The overall study: Patients got radiotherapy, temozolomide, or both beforehand, and most got both.

The CDR3 is made up of 15 amino acids. V was pared by 2 bases and J by 1 base, with 1 base of the junction left unmatched. Germline CDR1 and CDR2: SGHRS and YFSETQ. Repertoires were generated with immunoSEQ multiplex PCR, while TCRdb's copy carries only in-frame clones and drops some. Of about 92,000 clones listed, 80% to 90% were seen once; the top ten hold roughly 6.8%. Noted time point: baseline, week 1 (first vaccination visit). Treatment denoted: pre-vaccination baseline after standard-of-care therapy. As for this clone: Antigen unknown.

Study results and limitations: Changes in top peripheral clonotypes did not appear linked to pseudoprogression.

This clonotype was sampled from a woman aged 50 to 60 with glioma. This chain links TRBV5-1 with TRBJ1-4; 8 bases agree with TRBD1. This specimen consisted of PBMCs, obtained from a glioma patient treated with radiotherapy, temozolomide or both. CDR3 nucleotides: TGCGCCAGCAGCTTAGGGACAGGAACTAATGAAAAACTGTTTTTT. Protein: CASSLGTGTNEKLFF.